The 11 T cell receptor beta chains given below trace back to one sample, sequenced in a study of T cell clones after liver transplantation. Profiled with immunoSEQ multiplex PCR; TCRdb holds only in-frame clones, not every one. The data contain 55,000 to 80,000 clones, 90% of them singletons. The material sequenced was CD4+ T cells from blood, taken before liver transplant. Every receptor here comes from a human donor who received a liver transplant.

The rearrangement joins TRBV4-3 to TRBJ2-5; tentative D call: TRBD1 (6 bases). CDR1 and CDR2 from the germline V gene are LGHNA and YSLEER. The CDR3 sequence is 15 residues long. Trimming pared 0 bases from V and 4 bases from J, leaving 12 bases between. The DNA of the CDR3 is TGCGCCAGCAGCCAAGAAGGCAGGGGAACAGAGACCCAGTACTTC. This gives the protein CASSQEGRGTETQYF.

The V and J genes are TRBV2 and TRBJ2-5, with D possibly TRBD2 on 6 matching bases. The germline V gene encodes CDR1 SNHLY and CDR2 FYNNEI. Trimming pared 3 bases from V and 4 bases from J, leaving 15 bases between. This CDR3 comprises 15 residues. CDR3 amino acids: CASSEGMGRGETQYF. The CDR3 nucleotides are TGTGCCAGCAGTGAGGGGATGGGGCGGGGAGAGACCCAGTACTTC.

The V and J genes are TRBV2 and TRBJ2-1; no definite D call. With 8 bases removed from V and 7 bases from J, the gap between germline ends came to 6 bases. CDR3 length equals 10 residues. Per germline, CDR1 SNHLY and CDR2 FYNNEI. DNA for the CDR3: TGTGCCAGCGGTGGGAATGAGCAGTTCTTC. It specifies CASGGNEQFF. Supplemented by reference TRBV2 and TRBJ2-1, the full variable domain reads EPEVTQTPSHQVTQMGQEVILRCVPISNHLYFYWYRQILGQKVEFLVSFYNNEISEKSEIFDDQFSVERPDGSNFTLKIRSTKLEDSAMYFCASGGNEQFFGPGTRLTVL.

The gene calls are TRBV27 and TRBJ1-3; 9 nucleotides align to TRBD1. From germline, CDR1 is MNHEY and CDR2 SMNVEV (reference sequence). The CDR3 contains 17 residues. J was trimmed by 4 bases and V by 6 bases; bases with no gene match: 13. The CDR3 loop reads CASSRSGTGTGGNTIYF. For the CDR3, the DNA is TGTGCCAGCAGCCGTTCCGGGACAGGGACGGGAGGAAACACCATATATTTT.

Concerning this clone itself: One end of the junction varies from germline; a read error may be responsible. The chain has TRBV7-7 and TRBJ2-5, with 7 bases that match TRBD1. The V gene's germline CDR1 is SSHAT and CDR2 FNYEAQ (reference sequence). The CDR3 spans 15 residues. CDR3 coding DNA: TGTGCTAGCAGCTTAGGGGCACTAGGGGGCGAGACCCAGTACTTC. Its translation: CASSLGALGGETQYF.

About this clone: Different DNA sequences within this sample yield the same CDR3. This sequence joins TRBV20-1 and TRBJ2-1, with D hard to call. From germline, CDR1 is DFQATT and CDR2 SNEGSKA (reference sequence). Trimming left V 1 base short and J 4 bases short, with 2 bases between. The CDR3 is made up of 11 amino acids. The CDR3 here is CSARGYNEQFF. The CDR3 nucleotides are TGCAGTGCTAGAGGGTACAATGAGCAGTTCTTC.

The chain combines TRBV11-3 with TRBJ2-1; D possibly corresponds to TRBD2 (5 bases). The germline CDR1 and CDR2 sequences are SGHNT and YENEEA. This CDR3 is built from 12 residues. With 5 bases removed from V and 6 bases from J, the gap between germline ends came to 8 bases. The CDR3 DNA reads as TGTGCCAGCAGCCCCACTAGCAATGAGCAGTTCTTC. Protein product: CASSPTSNEQFF.

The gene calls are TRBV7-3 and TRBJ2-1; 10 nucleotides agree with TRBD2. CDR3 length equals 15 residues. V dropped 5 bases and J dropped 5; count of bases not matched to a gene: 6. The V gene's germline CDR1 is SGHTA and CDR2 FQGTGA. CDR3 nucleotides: TGTGCCAGCAGCCCTAGCGGGAGTTCGAACAATGAGCAGTTCTTC. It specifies CASSPSGSSNNEQFF.

Here the CDR3 DNA reads TGTGCCAGTAGTATAGTTTTGGGGCCCTACGAGCAGTACTTC. It encodes CASSIVLGPYEQYF. This rearrangement joins TRBV19 to TRBJ2-7; the D gene is possibly TRBD1 (5 bases). CDR1 is LNHDA, CDR2 SQIVND, per germline (reference sequence). The CDR3 totals 14 residues. V lost 1 base and J 2 bases, leaving 9 bases between the germline ends.

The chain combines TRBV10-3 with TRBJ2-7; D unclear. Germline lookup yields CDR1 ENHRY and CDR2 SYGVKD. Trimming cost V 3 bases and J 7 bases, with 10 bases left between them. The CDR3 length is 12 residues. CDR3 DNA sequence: TGTGCCATCAGTGAAGCCTCAAGGGAGCAGTACTTC. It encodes CAISEASREQYF.

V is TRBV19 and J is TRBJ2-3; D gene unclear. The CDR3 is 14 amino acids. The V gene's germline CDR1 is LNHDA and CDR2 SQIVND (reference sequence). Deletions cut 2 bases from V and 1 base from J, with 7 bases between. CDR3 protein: CASSIRVGTDTQYF. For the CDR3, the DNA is TGTGCCAGTAGTATACGGGTGGGCACAGATACGCAGTATTTT.